The clone carrying this T cell receptor beta chain was counted once. Antigen unknown. Every donor was a healthy Caucasian. Per the germline V gene, CDR1 is LGHNA and CDR2 is YNFKEQ. The CDR3 sequence is 16 residues long. J gave up 1 base and V 3 bases, and 7 bases lay outside the gene matches. The source of the sample is a study of identical twins. Study outcomes and limitations: Twins showed weaker excess sharing in their beta out-of-frame sequences. Invariant populations such as MAIT and iNKT cells could partly muddle zero-insertion analyses. Insertions were reduced in abundant cord blood beta clonotypes but not in memory repertoires.

TCRdb reanalysed the 5' RACE reads using MiXCR and keeps one entry per CDR3 protein. The table records around 480,000 distinct CDR3 sequences, 13% to 15% of them present only once. These same records also appear under a second study, on yellow fever vaccine responses in identical twins.

This TCR was recovered from a woman under 30 in good health. Input material: CD4+ T cells sorted from blood. The chain recombines TRBV4-2 with TRBJ2-5; TRBD1 matches at 8 bases. The CDR3 here is CASSQTDRGTQETQYF. CDR3 sequence (DNA): TGTGCCAGCAGCCAGACCGACAGGGGCACCCAAGAGACCCAGTACTTC.